The rows below give T cell receptor beta chains drawn from one sample of a study of human T cells and chemical hapten exposure. One entry per CDR3 protein results from TCRdb running MiXCR on the RACE reads. Of more than 300,000 distinct CDR3 sequences in the sample, roughly 6% were seen once. The specimen comprised whole blood, sampled in connection with sensitization to the hapten diphenylcyclopropenone (DPC). Receptors originate from a woman younger than 35 with alopecia areata. Some clones in this sample may be carry-over from other donors' samples. CDR3s include the opening cysteine and the closing phenylalanine or tryptophan. Fields, in order: J gene, clone size, CDR3 length, D gene, V gene, CDR3 DNA, CDR3 protein. D genes are given only for firm matches. Size values are once, few and many counts, or a class for expanded clones, and some rows have none.

J gene: TRBJ1-1; clone size: many; CDR3 length: 15; D gene: TRBD1; V gene: TRBV7-8; CDR3 DNA: TGTGCCAGCAGCCCCCGACAGGGTTTGAGGACTGAAGCTTTCTTT; CDR3 protein: CASSPRQGLRTEAFF
J gene: TRBJ2-5; clone size: many; CDR3 length: 17; D gene: -; V gene: TRBV5-1; CDR3 DNA: TGCGCCAGCAGGGACGGGGGGACAGGAGACCCCCAAGAGACCCAGTACTTC; CDR3 protein: CASRDGGTGDPQETQYF
J gene: TRBJ1-6; clone size: few; CDR3 length: 12; D gene: -; V gene: TRBV12-3/TRBV12-4; CDR3 DNA: TGTGCCAGCAGTTTGGGCCCCTCACCCCTCCACTTT; CDR3 protein: CASSLGPSPLHF
J gene: TRBJ2-7; clone size: -; CDR3 length: 16; D gene: -; V gene: TRBV6-2/TRBV6-3; CDR3 DNA: TGTGCCAGCAGTGACATAAGACGTGGGTTCTCCTACGAGCAGTACTTC; CDR3 protein: CASSDIRRGFSYEQYF
J gene: TRBJ1-6; clone size: few; CDR3 length: 14; D gene: -; V gene: TRBV5-1; CDR3 DNA: TGCGCCAGCAGCTTCAAAGGGGGGGATTCACCCCTCCACTTT; CDR3 protein: CASSFKGGDSPLHF
J gene: TRBJ1-6; clone size: few; CDR3 length: 15; D gene: -; V gene: TRBV18; CDR3 DNA: TGTGCCAGCTGGAACCCGGCAGAGTGGAATTCACCCCTCCACTTT; CDR3 protein: CASWNPAEWNSPLHF
J gene: TRBJ2-2; clone size: few; CDR3 length: 17; D gene: TRBD2; V gene: TRBV3-1; CDR3 DNA: TGTGCCAGCAGCCAAGGTGACCGACTAGCCATCACCGGGGAGCTGTTTTTT; CDR3 protein: CASSQGDRLAITGELFF
J gene: TRBJ1-2; clone size: -; CDR3 length: 14; D gene: -; V gene: TRBV6-1; CDR3 DNA: TGTGCCAGCAGTACCAACACCGTTAGCTATGGCTACACCTTC; CDR3 protein: CASSTNTVSYGYTF
J gene: TRBJ2-3; clone size: many; CDR3 length: 14; D gene: TRBD2; V gene: TRBV20-1; CDR3 DNA: TGCAGTGCTCCGACTAGCGGGGGCACAGATACGCAGTATTTT; CDR3 protein: CSAPTSGGTDTQYF
J gene: TRBJ2-7; clone size: -; CDR3 length: 15; D gene: -; V gene: TRBV5-1; CDR3 DNA: TGCGCCAGCAGCTTAGTGGGGACCGCCCCCTACGAGCAGTACTTC; CDR3 protein: CASSLVGTAPYEQYF
J gene: TRBJ2-7; clone size: many; CDR3 length: 12; D gene: TRBD1; V gene: TRBV5-5; CDR3 DNA: TGTGCCAGCGACAAACAGGGGTACGAGCAGTACTTC; CDR3 protein: CASDKQGYEQYF
J gene: TRBJ1-2; clone size: many; CDR3 length: 16; D gene: TRBD1; V gene: TRBV5-1; CDR3 DNA: TGCGCCAGCAGCAGGACCCCCGGGACAGGTGTTTATGGCTACACCTTC; CDR3 protein: CASSRTPGTGVYGYTF
J gene: TRBJ1-4; clone size: many; CDR3 length: 11; D gene: TRBD1; V gene: TRBV29-1; CDR3 DNA: TGCAGCGGGACCTCAGGGGACAGGCTGTTTTTT; CDR3 protein: CSGTSGDRLFF
J gene: TRBJ1-5; clone size: many; CDR3 length: 12; D gene: -; V gene: TRBV2; CDR3 DNA: TGTGCCAGCAGTGATAGCAATCAGCCCCAGCATTTT; CDR3 protein: CASSDSNQPQHF
J gene: TRBJ2-6; clone size: medium-sized; CDR3 length: 16; D gene: -; V gene: TRBV5-1; CDR3 DNA: TGCGCCAGCAGCGGGGGCAGTGTATCTGGGGCCAACGTCCTGACTTTC; CDR3 protein: CASSGGSVSGANVLTF
J gene: TRBJ2-6; clone size: many; CDR3 length: 16; D gene: TRBD1; V gene: TRBV18; CDR3 DNA: TGTGCCATCCCGACAGGGTACGGTTCTGGGGCCAACGTCCTGACTTTC; CDR3 protein: CAIPTGYGSGANVLTF